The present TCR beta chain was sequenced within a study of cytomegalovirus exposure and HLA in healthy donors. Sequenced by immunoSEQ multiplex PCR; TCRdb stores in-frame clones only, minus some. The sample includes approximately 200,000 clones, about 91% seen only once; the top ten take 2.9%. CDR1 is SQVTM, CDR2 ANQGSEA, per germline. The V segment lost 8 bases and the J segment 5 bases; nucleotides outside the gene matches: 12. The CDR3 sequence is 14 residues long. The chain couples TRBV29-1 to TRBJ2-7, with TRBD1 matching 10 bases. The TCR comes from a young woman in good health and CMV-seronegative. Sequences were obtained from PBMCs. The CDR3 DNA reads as TGCAGCTCCCGGGACAGGGGTGGTGGGGACGAGCAGTACTTC. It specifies CSSRDRGGGDEQYF.